This T cell receptor (beta chain) was captured in a study of blood T cells in healthy people across ages. Study-level results: In the absence of known donor CMV status, changes in expanded clonotypes were possibly confounded.

The CDR3 contains 14 residues. V lost 3 bases and J lost 4, with 12 bases in between. Germline V CDR1 and CDR2: MDHEN, SYDVKM. Turning to this clonotype: The antigen remains undetermined.

A J-beta primer mix and a sample-barcoded 5' primer were used in a second PCR of roughly 6 to 12 cycles. CDR3-containing paired-end reads numbering at least 2.5 million came from each sample. MiXCR was run by TCRdb on the 5' RACE reads, yielding one entry per CDR3 protein. The sample has around 900,000 distinct CDR3 sequences; roughly 51% are singletons. This chain links TRBV28 with TRBJ2-5; no firm D call. Sample: blood. The clonotype was recovered from a woman aged 60-75 years in good health. The CDR3: CASSLPKGSETQYF. The CDR3 bases are TGTGCCAGCAGTTTGCCAAAGGGCTCAGAGACCCAGTACTTC.